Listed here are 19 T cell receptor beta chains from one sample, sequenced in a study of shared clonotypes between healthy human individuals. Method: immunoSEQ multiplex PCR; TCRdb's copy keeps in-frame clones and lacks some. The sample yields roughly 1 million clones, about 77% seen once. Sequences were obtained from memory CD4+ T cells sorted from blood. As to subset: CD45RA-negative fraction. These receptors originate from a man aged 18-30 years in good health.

CDR3 coding DNA: TGTGCCAGCAGTTACGTCGTTGGGATCGGTGAAGCTTTCTTT. Translated: CASSYVVGIGEAFF. The chain couples TRBV6-5 to TRBJ1-1; D not resolved. The CDR3 extends over 14 amino acids. Between the trimmed V and J ends, which lost 2 bases and 7 bases, there was a span of 14 bases. Germline CDR1 reads MNHEY; CDR2 reads SVGAGI.

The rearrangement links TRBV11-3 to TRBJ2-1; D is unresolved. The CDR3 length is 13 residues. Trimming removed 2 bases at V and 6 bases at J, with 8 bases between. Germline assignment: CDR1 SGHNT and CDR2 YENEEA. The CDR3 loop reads CASSLRNLNEQFF. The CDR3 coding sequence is TGTGCCAGCAGCTTACGGAACCTCAATGAGCAGTTCTTC.

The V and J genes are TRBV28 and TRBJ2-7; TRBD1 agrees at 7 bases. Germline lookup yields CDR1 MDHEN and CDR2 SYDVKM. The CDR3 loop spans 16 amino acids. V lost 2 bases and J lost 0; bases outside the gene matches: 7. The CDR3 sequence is CASSLPLSGGSYEQYF. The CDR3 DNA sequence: TGTGCCAGCAGTTTACCCCTATCAGGGGGCTCCTACGAGCAGTACTTC.

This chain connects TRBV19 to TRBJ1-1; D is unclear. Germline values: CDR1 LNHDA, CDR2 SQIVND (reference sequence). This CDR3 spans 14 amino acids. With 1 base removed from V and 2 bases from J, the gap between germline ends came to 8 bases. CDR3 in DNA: TGTGCCAGTAGTATAGGAACAGCTAACACTGAAGCTTTCTTT. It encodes CASSIGTANTEAFF.

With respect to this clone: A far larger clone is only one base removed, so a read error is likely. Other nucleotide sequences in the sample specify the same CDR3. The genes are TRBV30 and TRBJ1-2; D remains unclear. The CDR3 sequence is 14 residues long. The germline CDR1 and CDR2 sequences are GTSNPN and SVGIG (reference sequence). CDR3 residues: CAWSPLEGLDGYTF. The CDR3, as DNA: TGTGCCTGGAGCCCGTTAGAGGGTCTGGATGGCTACACCTTT.

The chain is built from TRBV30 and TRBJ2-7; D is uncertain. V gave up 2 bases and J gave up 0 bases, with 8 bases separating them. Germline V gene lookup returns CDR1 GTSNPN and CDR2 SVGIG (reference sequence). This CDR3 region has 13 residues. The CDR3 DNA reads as TGTGCCTGGAGTACCAAGAACTCCTACGAGCAGTACTTC. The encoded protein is CAWSTKNSYEQYF.

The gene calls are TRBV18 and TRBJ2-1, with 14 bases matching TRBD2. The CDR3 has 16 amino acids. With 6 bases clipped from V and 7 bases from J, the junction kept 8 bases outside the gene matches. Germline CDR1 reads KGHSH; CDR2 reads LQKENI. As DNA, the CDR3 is TGTGCCAGCTCCCCCGGACTAGCGGGAGGAGATAATGAGCAGTTCTTC. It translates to CASSPGLAGGDNEQFF.

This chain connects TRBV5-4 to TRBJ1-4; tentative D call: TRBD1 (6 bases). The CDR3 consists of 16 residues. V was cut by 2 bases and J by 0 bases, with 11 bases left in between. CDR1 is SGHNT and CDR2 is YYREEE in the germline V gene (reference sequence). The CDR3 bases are TGTGCCAGCAGCTTAGGGGGGACTGCAACTAATGAAAAACTGTTTTTT. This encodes CASSLGGTATNEKLFF.

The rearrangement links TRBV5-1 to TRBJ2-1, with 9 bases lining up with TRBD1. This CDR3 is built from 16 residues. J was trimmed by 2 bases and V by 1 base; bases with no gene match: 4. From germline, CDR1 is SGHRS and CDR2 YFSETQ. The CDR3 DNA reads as TGCGCCAGCAGCTTGTCGGGACAGGGACCCTACAATGAGCAGTTCTTC. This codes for CASSLSGQGPYNEQFF.

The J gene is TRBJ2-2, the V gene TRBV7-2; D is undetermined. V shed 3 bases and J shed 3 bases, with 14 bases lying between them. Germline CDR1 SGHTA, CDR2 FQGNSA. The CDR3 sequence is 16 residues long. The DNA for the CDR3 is TGTGCCAGCAGCTTGTCATCTAACTCCTACACCGGGGAGCTGTTTTTT. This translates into CASSLSSNSYTGELFF.

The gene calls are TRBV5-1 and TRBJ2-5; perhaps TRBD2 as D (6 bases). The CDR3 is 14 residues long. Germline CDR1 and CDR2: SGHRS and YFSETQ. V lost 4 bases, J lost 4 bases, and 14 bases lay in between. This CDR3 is CASSRDGLTETQYF. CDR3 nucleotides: TGCGCCAGCAGCCGAGACGGACTAACAGAGACCCAGTACTTC.

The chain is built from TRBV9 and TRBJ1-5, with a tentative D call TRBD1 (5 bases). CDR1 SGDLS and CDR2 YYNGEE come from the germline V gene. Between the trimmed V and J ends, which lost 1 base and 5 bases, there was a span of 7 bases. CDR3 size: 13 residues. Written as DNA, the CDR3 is TGTGCCAGCAGCGTACAGGGTGATCAGCCCCAGCATTTT. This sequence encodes CASSVQGDQPQHF.

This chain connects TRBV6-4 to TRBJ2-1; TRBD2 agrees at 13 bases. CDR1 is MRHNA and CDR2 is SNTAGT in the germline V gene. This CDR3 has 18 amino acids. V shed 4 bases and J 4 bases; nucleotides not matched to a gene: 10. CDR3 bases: TGTGCCAGCAGTGCCGAAAGGACTAGCGGGGGAAGTTACAATGAGCAGTTCTTC. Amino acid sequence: CASSAERTSGGSYNEQFF.

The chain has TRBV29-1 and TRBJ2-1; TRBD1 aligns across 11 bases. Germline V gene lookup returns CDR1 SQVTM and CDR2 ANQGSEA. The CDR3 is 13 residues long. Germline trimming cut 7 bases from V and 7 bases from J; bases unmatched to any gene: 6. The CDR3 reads CSGGQGALNEQFF. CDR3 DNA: TGCAGCGGAGGACAGGGGGCCTTAAATGAGCAGTTCTTC.

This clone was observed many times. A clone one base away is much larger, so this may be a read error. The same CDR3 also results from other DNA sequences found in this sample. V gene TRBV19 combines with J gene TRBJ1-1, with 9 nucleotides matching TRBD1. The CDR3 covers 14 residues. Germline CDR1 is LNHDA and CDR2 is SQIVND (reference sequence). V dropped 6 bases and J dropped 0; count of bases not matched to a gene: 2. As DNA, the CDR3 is TGTGCCAGTAGCAGGACAGGGGTGAACACTGAAGCTTTCTTT. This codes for CASSRTGVNTEAFF.

The CDR3 DNA is TGTGCCTGGAATAGCGGGAGAGAGGGCGATACGCAGTATTTT. Its protein is CAWNSGREGDTQYF. This chain connects TRBV30 to TRBJ2-3; 9 bases line up with TRBD2. The CDR3 has 14 amino acids. The V gene end was trimmed by 4 bases and the J gene end by 6 bases; junction bases not matched to a gene: 8. Germline V gives CDR1 GTSNPN, CDR2 SVGIG (reference sequence).

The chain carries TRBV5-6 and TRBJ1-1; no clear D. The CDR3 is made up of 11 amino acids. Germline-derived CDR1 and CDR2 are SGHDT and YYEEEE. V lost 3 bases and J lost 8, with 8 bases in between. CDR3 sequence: CASSSRKEAFF. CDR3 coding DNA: TGTGCCAGCAGCTCGAGAAAAGAAGCTTTCTTT.

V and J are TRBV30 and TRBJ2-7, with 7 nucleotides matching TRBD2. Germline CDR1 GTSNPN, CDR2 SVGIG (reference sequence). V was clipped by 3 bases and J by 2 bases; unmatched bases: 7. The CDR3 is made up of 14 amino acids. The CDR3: CAWSPGGGAYEQYF. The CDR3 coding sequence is TGTGCCTGGAGCCCTGGCGGGGGAGCCTACGAGCAGTACTTC.

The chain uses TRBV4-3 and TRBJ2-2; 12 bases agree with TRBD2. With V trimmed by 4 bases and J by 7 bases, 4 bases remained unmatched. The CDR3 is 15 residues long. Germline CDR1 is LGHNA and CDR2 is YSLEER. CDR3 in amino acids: CASSPSGRANGELFF. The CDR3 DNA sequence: TGCGCCAGCAGCCCTAGCGGGAGGGCAAACGGGGAGCTGTTTTTT.